This T cell receptor (beta chain) derives from a study of blood T cell repertoires in COVID-19. Study in general: Acute and convalescent COVID-19 specimens originated in the United States, Italy and Spain.

Cohort 3 donors counted as recovered after two negative PCRs, clearance, or resolved symptoms. Source study methods: Reference gene primer amplification gave nucleated cell count estimates. TCRdb keeps only in-frame clones here, not all; method: immunoSEQ multiplex PCR. For V, J and clone size, that table is used; D and trimming come from the DNA. This table has 250,000 to 400,000 clones, about 89% appearing once. The CDR3 is made up of 14 amino acids. Germline loops: CDR1 MNHEY, CDR2 SVGAGI. V lost 2 bases and J lost 2, with 9 bases in between. This chain connects TRBV6-5 to TRBJ1-1; D remains unclear. This TCR derives from a man in his sixties who had recovered from COVID-19. Sequencing was carried out using PBMCs or T cells enriched from blood (not recorded which). The CDR3 loop is CASSYEASNTEAFF. The CDR3 nucleotides are TGTGCCAGCAGTTACGAAGCCTCAAACACTGAAGCTTTCTTT.